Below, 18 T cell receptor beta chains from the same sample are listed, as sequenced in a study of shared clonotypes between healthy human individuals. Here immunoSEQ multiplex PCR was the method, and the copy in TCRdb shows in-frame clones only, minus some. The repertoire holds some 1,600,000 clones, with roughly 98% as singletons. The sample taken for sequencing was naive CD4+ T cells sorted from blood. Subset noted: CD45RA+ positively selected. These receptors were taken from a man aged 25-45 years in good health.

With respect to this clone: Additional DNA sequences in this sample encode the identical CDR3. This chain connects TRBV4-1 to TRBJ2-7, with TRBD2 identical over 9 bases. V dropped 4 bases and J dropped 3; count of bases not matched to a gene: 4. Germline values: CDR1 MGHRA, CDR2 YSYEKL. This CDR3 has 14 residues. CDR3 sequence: CASSRLAGNYEQYF. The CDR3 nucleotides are TGCGCCAGCAGCCGGCTAGCGGGAAACTACGAGCAGTACTTC.

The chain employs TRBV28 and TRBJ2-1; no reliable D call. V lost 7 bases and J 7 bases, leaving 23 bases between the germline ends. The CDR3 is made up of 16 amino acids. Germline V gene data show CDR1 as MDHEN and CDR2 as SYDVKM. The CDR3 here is CASIRFGSQNTNEQFF. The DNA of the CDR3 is TGTGCCAGCATAAGGTTCGGGTCCCAAAACACAAATGAGCAGTTCTTC.

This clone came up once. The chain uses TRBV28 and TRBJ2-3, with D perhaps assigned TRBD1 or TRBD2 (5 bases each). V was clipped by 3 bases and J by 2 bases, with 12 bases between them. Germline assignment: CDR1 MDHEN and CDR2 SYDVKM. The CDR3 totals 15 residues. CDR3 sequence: CASSFPGTLTDTQYF. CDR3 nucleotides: TGTGCCAGCAGTTTTCCCGGGACCCTCACAGATACGCAGTATTTT.

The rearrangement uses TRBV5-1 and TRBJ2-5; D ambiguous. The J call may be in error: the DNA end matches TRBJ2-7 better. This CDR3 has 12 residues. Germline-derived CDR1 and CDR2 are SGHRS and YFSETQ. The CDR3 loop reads CASSIDTYEQYF. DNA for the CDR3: TGCGCCAGCAGCATAGATACCTACGAGCAGTACTTC.

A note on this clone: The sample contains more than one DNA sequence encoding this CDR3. The CDR3 nucleotides are TGCGCCAGCAGCTTGGTAGGTACCTACGAGCAGTACTTC. It encodes CASSLVGTYEQYF. The rearrangement joins TRBV5-1 to TRBJ2-7, with D hard to call. Trimming cost V 0 bases and J 2 bases, with 6 bases left between them. Per the germline V gene, CDR1 is SGHRS and CDR2 is YFSETQ. This CDR3 has 13 amino acids.

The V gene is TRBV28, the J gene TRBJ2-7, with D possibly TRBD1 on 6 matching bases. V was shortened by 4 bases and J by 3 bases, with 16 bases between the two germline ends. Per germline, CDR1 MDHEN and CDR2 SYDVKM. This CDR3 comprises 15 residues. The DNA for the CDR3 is TGTGCCAGCAGTTCTCCCGGGACAATAAACTACGAGCAGTACTTC. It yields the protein CASSSPGTINYEQYF.

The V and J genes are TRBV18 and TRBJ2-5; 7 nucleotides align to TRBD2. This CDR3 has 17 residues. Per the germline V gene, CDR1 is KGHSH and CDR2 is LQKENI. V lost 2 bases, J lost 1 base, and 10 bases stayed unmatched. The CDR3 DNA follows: TGTGCCAGCTCACCAGGAGCCCCGGGAGGTTCCCAAGAGACCCAGTACTTC. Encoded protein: CASSPGAPGGSQETQYF. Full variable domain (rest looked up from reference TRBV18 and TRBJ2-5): NAGVMQNPRHLVRRRGQEARLRCSPMKGHSHVYWYRQLPEEGLKFMVYLQKENIIDESGMPKERFSAEFPKEGPSILRIQQVVRGDSAAYFCASSPGAPGGSQETQYFGPGTRLLVL.

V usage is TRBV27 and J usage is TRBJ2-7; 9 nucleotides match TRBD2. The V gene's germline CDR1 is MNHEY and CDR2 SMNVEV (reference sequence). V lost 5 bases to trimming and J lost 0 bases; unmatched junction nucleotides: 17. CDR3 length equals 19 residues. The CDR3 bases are TGTGCCAGCAGTCCTCACCCCTTCGGACTAGCGAGTAGCTCCTACGAGCAGTACTTC. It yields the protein CASSPHPFGLASSSYEQYF.

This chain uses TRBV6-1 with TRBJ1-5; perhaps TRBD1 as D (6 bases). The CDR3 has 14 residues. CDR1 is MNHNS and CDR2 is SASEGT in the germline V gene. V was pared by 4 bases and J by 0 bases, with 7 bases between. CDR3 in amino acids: CASSAGASNQPQHF. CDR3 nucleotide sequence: TGTGCCAGCAGTGCAGGGGCTAGCAATCAGCCCCAGCATTTT.

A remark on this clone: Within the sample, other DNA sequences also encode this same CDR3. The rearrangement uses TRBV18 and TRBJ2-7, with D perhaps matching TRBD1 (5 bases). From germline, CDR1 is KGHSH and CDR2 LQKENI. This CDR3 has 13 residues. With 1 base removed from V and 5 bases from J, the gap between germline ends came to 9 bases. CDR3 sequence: CASSPLPGNEQYF. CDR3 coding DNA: TGTGCCAGCTCACCACTTCCAGGGAACGAGCAGTACTTC.

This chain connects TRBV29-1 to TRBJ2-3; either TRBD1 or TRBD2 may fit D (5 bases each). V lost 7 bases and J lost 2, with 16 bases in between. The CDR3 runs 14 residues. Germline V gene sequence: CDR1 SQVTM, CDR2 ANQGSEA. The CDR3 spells CSAQDRGPTDTQYF. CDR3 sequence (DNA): TGCAGCGCCCAAGACAGAGGGCCCACAGATACGCAGTATTTT.

CDR3 in amino acids: CASSLAGTVSTDTQYF. The CDR3 region has the DNA TGTGCCAGCAGCTTGGCCGGGACAGTTAGCACAGATACGCAGTATTTT. The J gene is TRBJ2-3, the V gene TRBV5-5; TRBD1 agrees at 7 bases. V dropped 0 bases and J dropped 0; count of bases not matched to a gene: 4. The CDR3 sequence is 16 residues long. The V gene's germline CDR1 is SGHKS and CDR2 YYEKEE (reference sequence).

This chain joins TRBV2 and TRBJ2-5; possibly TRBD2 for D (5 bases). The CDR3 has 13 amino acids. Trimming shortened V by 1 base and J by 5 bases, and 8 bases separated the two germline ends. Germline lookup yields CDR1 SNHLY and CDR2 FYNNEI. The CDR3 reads CASSEVLGETQYF. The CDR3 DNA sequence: TGTGCCAGCAGTGAAGTACTAGGCGAGACCCAGTACTTC.

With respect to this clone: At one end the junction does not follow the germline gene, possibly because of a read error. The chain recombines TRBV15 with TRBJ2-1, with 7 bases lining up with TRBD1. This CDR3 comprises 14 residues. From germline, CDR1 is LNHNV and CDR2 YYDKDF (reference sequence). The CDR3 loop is CATRRDRVLGEQFF. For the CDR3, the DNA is TGTGCCACCAGGAGAGACAGGGTCCTTGGTGAGCAGTTCTTC.

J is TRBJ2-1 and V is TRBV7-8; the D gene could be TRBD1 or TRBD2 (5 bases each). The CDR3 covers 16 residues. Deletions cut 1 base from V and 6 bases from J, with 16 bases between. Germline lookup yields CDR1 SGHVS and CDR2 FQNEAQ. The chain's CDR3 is CASSLEWGTSTNEQFF. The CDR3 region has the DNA TGTGCCAGCAGCTTAGAATGGGGGACCAGCACCAATGAGCAGTTCTTC. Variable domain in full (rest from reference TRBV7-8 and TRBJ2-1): GAGVSQSPRYKVAKRGQDVALRCDPISGHVSLFWYQQALGQGPEFLTYFQNEAQLDKSGLPSDRFFAERPEGSVSTLKIQRTQQEDSAVYLCASSLEWGTSTNEQFFGPGTRLTVL.

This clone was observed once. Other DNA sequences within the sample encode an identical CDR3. The CDR3 nucleotides are TGTGCCAGCAGCCGACAGGGGGACACTGAAGCTTTCTTT. Its translation: CASSRQGDTEAFF. The chain recombines TRBV6-6 with TRBJ1-1; 9 bases are a match to TRBD1. The CDR3 loop spans 13 amino acids. Losses at the gene ends were 6 bases for V and 3 bases for J; bases not matched to a gene: 2. Looked up from germline, CDR1 is MNHNY and CDR2 is SVGAGI (reference sequence).

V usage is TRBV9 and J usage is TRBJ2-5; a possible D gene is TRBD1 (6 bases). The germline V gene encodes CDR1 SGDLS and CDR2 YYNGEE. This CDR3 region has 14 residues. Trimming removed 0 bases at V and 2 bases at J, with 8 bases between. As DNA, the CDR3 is TGTGCCAGCAGCGTAGGACAGGCGCAAGAGACCCAGTACTTC. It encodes CASSVGQAQETQYF.

CDR3 residues: CASSLPTRIATNEKLFF. The CDR3 bases are TGTGCCAGCAGTTTACCGACCCGAATTGCAACTAATGAAAAACTGTTTTTT. The gene calls are TRBV7-9 and TRBJ1-4; no definite D call. This CDR3 has 17 amino acids. Germline CDR1 is SEHNR and CDR2 is FQNEAQ (reference sequence). V was pared by 6 bases and J by 0 bases, with 17 bases between.